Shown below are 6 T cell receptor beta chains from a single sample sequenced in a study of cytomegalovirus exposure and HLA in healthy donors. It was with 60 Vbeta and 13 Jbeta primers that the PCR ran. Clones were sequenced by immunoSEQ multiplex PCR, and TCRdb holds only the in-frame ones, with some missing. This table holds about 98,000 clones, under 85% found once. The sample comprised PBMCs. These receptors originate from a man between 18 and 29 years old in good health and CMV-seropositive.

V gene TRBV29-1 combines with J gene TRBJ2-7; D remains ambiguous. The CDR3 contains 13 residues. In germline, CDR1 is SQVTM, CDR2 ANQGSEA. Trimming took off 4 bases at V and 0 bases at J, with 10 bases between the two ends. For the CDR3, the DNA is TGCAGCGTTGTACTTCACAGCTCCTACGAGCAGTACTTC. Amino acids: CSVVLHSSYEQYF.

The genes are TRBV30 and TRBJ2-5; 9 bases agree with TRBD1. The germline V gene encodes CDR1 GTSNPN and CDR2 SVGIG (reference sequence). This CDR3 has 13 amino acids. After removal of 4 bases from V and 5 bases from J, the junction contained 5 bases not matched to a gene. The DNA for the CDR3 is TGTGCCTGGACCCTACAGGGGGCGGAGACCCAGTACTTC. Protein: CAWTLQGAETQYF.

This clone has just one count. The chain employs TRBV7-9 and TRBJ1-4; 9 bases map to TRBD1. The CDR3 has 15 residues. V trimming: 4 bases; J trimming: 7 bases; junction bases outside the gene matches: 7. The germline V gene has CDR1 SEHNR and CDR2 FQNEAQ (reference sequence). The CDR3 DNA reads TGTGCCAGCAGCTCATACAGGGGGCAGGGTGAAAAACTGTTTTTT. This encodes CASSSYRGQGEKLFF.

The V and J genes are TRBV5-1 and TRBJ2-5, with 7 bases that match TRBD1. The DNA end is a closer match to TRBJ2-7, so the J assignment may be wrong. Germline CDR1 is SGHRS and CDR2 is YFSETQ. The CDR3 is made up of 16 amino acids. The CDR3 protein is CASSLGTLQGTYEQYF. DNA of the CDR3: TGCGCCAGCAGCTTGGGAACTTTACAGGGGACCTACGAGCAGTACTTC.

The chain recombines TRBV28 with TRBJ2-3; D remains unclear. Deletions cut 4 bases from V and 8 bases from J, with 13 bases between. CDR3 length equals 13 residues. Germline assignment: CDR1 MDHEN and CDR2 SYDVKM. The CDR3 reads CASSSLSSGTQYF. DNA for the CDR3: TGTGCCAGCAGTTCACTATCTAGTGGTACGCAGTATTTT.

The CDR3 region is CASSADRGLEAFF. Here the CDR3 DNA reads TGTGCCAGCAGTGCCGACAGGGGATTGGAAGCTTTCTTT. V usage is TRBV27 and J usage is TRBJ1-1, with 8 bases fitting TRBD1. This CDR3 has 13 residues. The trim removed 5 bases at V and 8 bases at J, leaving 7 bases unmatched. Germline V gene data show CDR1 as MNHEY and CDR2 as SMNVEV (reference sequence).